The next 30 T cell receptor beta chains were all read from a single sample in a study of T cell clusters in autoimmune cytopenias. Each sample's input was 250 ng genomic DNA, some 34,000 genome equivalents. TRB was amplified by touch-down multiplex PCR, primer pools A and B combined. TCRdb re-called the multiplex PCR reads; every CDR3 protein appears as one record, without DNA. Here the sample table reports roughly 6,100 distinct CDR3 sequences. This sample was also put to use in a study of T cell repertoires in aging, cancer and after chemotherapy.

The sample comprised peripheral blood. The receptors originated from a human donor in good health.

This clonotype is deemed medium-sized by its frequency. The chain recombines TRBV19 with TRBJ2-3; TCRdb's D call of TRBD1 is untestable without DNA. The CDR3 totals 13 residues. Per germline, CDR1 LNHDA and CDR2 SQIVND (reference sequence). CDR3 amino acids: CASRRDSTDTQYF.

The genes are TRBV5-4 and TRBJ2-7; the D call from TCRdb, TRBD2, cannot be confirmed without DNA. The CDR3 has 16 residues. Germline loops: CDR1 SGHNT, CDR2 YYREEE (reference sequence). The CDR3 here is CASSSPQRGFSYEQYF.

This clonotype is classed as medium-sized by frequency. The V call is TRBV19, the J call TRBJ1-4. Germline V gene data show CDR1 as LNHDA and CDR2 as SQIVND (reference sequence). The CDR3 extends over 12 amino acids. The CDR3 loop is CASTEGYEKLFF.

The rearrangement uses TRBV19 and TRBJ1-1; TCRdb's D call of TRBD1 is untestable without DNA. Germline V lookup: CDR1 LNHDA, CDR2 SQIVND (reference sequence). The CDR3 has 14 residues. Here the CDR3 reads CASSDSGGNTEAFF.

Considering frequency, this clonotype is medium-sized. V usage is TRBV19 and J usage is TRBJ1-1; TCRdb's D gene call, TRBD1, goes unchecked for lack of DNA. CDR3 length: 14 residues. Germline V gene lookup returns CDR1 LNHDA and CDR2 SQIVND (reference sequence). The CDR3 region is CASSPNRRNTEAFF.

The chain combines TRBV7-2 with TRBJ2-3; TCRdb's D gene call, TRBD2, goes unchecked for lack of DNA. Germline CDR1 is SGHTA and CDR2 is FQGNSA. This CDR3 is built from 14 residues. CDR3 loop: CASSSGTMPDTQYF.

This clonotype counts as medium-sized by frequency. The genes are TRBV19 and TRBJ2-3. Germline assignment: CDR1 LNHDA and CDR2 SQIVND (reference sequence). The CDR3 covers 17 residues. CDR3 protein: CASSIDGRHPSTDTQYF.

This clonotype shows up as medium-sized (0.01 to 0.1%) by frequency. The chain joins TRBV6-1 to TRBJ1-2; TCRdb proposes TRBD1, but this gene call is untestable without DNA. The CDR3 is made up of 15 amino acids. CDR1 is MNHNS and CDR2 is SASEGT in the germline V gene. CDR3 in amino acids: CASRESQGVGYGYTF.

By frequency, this clonotype registers medium-sized. The chain joins TRBV5-4 to TRBJ1-2. The CDR3 has 14 amino acids. Germline V gene data show CDR1 as SGHNT and CDR2 as YYREEE (reference sequence). This CDR3 reads CASSLGTANYGYTF.

The J gene is TRBJ2-3, the V gene TRBV10-3; the TRBD2 assignment by TCRdb is unverifiable without DNA. Per germline, CDR1 ENHRY and CDR2 SYGVKD. The CDR3 consists of 18 residues. The CDR3 spells CAISRPSISGGNADTQYF.

The V call is TRBV10-3, the J call TRBJ1-4. The length of the CDR3 is 16 residues. CDR1 is ENHRY and CDR2 is SYGVKD in the germline V gene. The CDR3 here is CAISESRSATNEKLFF.

The rearrangement joins TRBV7-9 to TRBJ2-2; TCRdb indicates TRBD2, and absent DNA this call remains unverified. Germline V lookup: CDR1 SEHNR, CDR2 FQNEAQ (reference sequence). This CDR3 comprises 15 residues. The CDR3 loop is CASSLRRLTAGELFF.

The chain uses TRBV12-3 or TRBV12-4 and TRBJ1-6; TCRdb's assignment of TRBD1 cannot be checked, as there is no DNA. The CDR3 covers 15 residues. This CDR3 reads CASSSGQVVLSPLHF.

The chain combines TRBV24-1 with TRBJ1-5. The CDR3 has 13 amino acids. From germline, CDR1 is KGHDR and CDR2 SFDVKD. The CDR3 sequence is CATSDAGNQPQHF.

By frequency, this clonotype is medium-sized. V and J are TRBV15 and TRBJ1-4. Per the germline V gene, CDR1 is LNHNV and CDR2 is YYDKDF (reference sequence). The CDR3 totals 15 residues. CDR3 sequence reads: CATSRSATTNEKLFF.

According to its frequency, this clonotype is medium-sized. The J gene is TRBJ2-7, the V gene TRBV6-5. The CDR3 consists of 12 residues. Germline CDR1 MNHEY, CDR2 SVGAGI. The CDR3 sequence: CASKGSNYEQYF.

The rearrangement uses TRBV5-5 and TRBJ1-2; TCRdb gives TRBD1 as the D gene, but with no DNA this cannot be confirmed. The germline CDR1 and CDR2 sequences are SGHKS and YYEKEE (reference sequence). This CDR3 spans 12 amino acids. The CDR3 loop reads CASSLGTGGYTF.

The chain combines TRBV18 with TRBJ2-3; the D gene TCRdb calls, TRBD2, cannot be checked with no DNA. The germline V gene has CDR1 KGHSH and CDR2 LQKENI. The CDR3 contains 17 residues. CDR3 sequence: CASSLKTSGGFTDTQYF.

The chain uses TRBV12-5 and TRBJ2-2. The CDR3 runs 12 residues. CDR1 and CDR2 from the germline V gene are LGHNT and FRNRAP. The CDR3 loop is CASGDGVGELFF.

According to its frequency, this clonotype is medium-sized. The chain couples TRBV10-3 to TRBJ1-2; TCRdb's D gene call, TRBD1, goes unchecked for lack of DNA. This CDR3 spans 16 amino acids. Germline CDR1 ENHRY, CDR2 SYGVKD. The CDR3 loop is CAISESQGLTNYGYTF.

V gene TRBV12-3 or TRBV12-4 combines with J gene TRBJ1-2. The CDR3 is 14 amino acids. CDR3 protein: CASSSDDTGYGYTF.

The chain employs TRBV20-1 and TRBJ2-1; TCRdb returns TRBD2, unconfirmable since there is no DNA. Germline V CDR1 and CDR2: DFQATT, SNEGSKA (reference sequence). This CDR3 has 13 residues. The CDR3 is CSAKGLSEGEQFF.

The genes are TRBV4-3 and TRBJ1-5; TCRdb reports TRBD1, a call that lacks DNA to check it against. CDR3 length: 16 residues. Germline V lookup: CDR1 LGHNA, CDR2 YSLEER. The CDR3: CASSQDLGAFNQPQHF.

The chain recombines TRBV11-2 with TRBJ1-2. The CDR3 is 14 amino acids. The V gene's germline CDR1 is SGHAT and CDR2 FQNNGV. The CDR3 reads CASSLLTALAGYTF.

The chain recombines TRBV7-2 with TRBJ2-7; TCRdb designates TRBD1, a call that cannot be tested without DNA. From germline, CDR1 is SGHTA and CDR2 FQGNSA. The CDR3 totals 13 residues. This chain's CDR3 is CASSRGPTHEQYF. The full variable domain, in which reference TRBV7-2 and TRBJ2-7 provide the parts outside the CDR3, is GAGVSQSPSNKVTEKGKDVELRCDPISGHTALYWYRQSLGQGLEFLIYFQGNSAPDKSGLPSDRFSAERTGGSVSTLTIQRTQQEDSAVYLCASSRGPTHEQYFGPGTRLTVT.

The chain carries TRBV7-2 and TRBJ2-3; TCRdb's assignment of TRBD2 cannot be checked, as there is no DNA. Germline loops: CDR1 SGHTA, CDR2 FQGNSA. The CDR3 has 19 residues. This chain's CDR3 is CASSQDPPTSGGFTDTQYF.

The V gene is TRBV4-3, the J gene TRBJ2-2. Germline CDR1 reads LGHNA; CDR2 reads YSLEER. This CDR3 comprises 16 residues. CDR3 region: CASSQVLAVNTGELFF.

This rearrangement joins TRBV5-1 to TRBJ2-7; TCRdb names TRBD1, which stays unverified in the absence of DNA. This CDR3 is 13 amino acids long. Germline CDR1 reads SGHRS; CDR2 reads YFSETQ. CDR3 protein: CASSEDRAYEQYF.

The rearrangement joins TRBV5-1 to TRBJ2-5. There are 13 residues in the CDR3. Germline-derived CDR1 and CDR2 are SGHRS and YFSETQ. The chain's CDR3 is CASSSDRVETQYF.

Its frequency marks this clonotype as medium-sized (0.01 to 0.1%). This sequence joins TRBV27 and TRBJ1-2; lacking DNA, the TRBD1 call made by TCRdb goes unchecked. This CDR3 region has 13 residues. The germline gives CDR1 MNHEY, CDR2 SMNVEV (reference sequence). CDR3 protein: CASSITGSYGYTF.